This TCR beta chain was documented in a study of vaccination and CD4 T cells after COVID-19. The overall study: Overlapping spike peptides served as the stimulus for the cells. These peptides came from SARS-CoV-2 and from the common cold coronaviruses HCoV-NL63, HCoV-OC43 and HCoV-229E.

Sequenced with the Oncomine TCR Beta short-read assay was DNA taken from cultured CD4+ T cells. One entry per CDR3 protein results from TCRdb running MiXCR on the PCR reads. The data hold about 23,000 distinct CDR3 sequences, with approximately 50% observed a single time. The sample's treatment: roughly 10-day PBMC culture with coronavirus spike peptide pools or control peptides (ViraFEST assay). CDR3 length equals 16 residues. Trimming cost V 6 bases and J 0 bases; bases outside gene matches: 5. Looked up from germline, CDR1 is LNHNV and CDR2 is YYDKDF (reference sequence). Only a few counts were recorded for this clonotype. Its antigen is unknown.

Sample: CD4+ T cells from blood, cultured in vitro. J is TRBJ2-1 and V is TRBV15; 10 bases fit TRBD2. This TCR came from a human donor who had recovered from COVID-19. CDR3 region: CATRGLAGVSYNEQFF. CDR3 DNA: TGTGCCACCAGGGGCCTAGCGGGGGTCTCCTACAATGAGCAGTTCTTC.